This TCR beta chain was captured in a study of immune heterogeneity within non-small cell lung tumors. Study as a whole: Squamous cell carcinomas accounted for a few of the tumors, non-squamous carcinomas for roughly 11, and 1 was not otherwise specified. Notes on the study in general: Identical dominant CDR3 beta clonotypes recurred among a patient's tumor sites, alongside site-unique high-frequency clones. Local T-cell clonality tracked local tumor mutational burden; the correlation was moderate but significant (R 0.3 to 0.35).

Bulk tumor genomic DNA was the template, and each sample received about 600 ng. Taken during surgery, several biopsies per primary tumor were spaced as far apart as possible within the tumor mass. Patients underwent curative surgery for non-small cell lung cancer (untreated and newly diagnosed). Comment on this clonotype: Its target is unknown.

Looked up from germline, CDR1 is LGHDT and CDR2 is YNNKEL (reference sequence). The V and J ends lost 0 bases and 2 bases respectively, with 14 bases between them. The CDR3 loop spans 17 amino acids. TCR beta CDR3 was amplified by multiplex PCR using 32 V and 13 J primers. Via MiXCR, TCRdb re-called the multiplex PCR reads, giving one row per CDR3 protein. The sample holds approximately 15,000 distinct CDR3 sequences; approximately 30% are singletons and the top ten take roughly 4%. The chain couples TRBV3-1 to TRBJ2-4; D may be TRBD1 (6 bases). The TCR comes from a man aged 35 to 55 with non-small cell lung cancer. The sequencing input was lung tumor tissue. The CDR3 DNA is TGTGCCAGCAGCCAAGAGATTAAGGGGGTGACCAAAAACATTCAGTACTTC. It is translated as CASSQEIKGVTKNIQYF.